Sequencing of this T cell receptor (beta chain) was carried out in a study of cytomegalovirus exposure and HLA in healthy donors. 13 Jbeta primers and 60 Vbeta primers were used for the PCR. Some clones are missing from TCRdb's copy, which holds only in-frame ones; the method was immunoSEQ multiplex PCR. Seen here are approximately 100,000 clones, under 80% observed once, and the top ten hold 3.5% to 4%. The germline gives CDR1 SNHLY, CDR2 FYNNEI. CDR3 size: 21 residues. J lost 0 bases, V lost 5 bases, and 22 bases had no gene match. Each donor's status was that of a healthy bone marrow donor. The chain is built from TRBV2 and TRBJ1-5; TRBD1 matches 7 bases. The sequenced sample was PBMCs. The clonotype comes from a man aged 55 to 69 in good health and CMV-seronegative. The chain's CDR3 is CASSPLTTGRVRMGSNQPQHF. DNA of the CDR3: TGTGCCAGCAGTCCCTTGACGACAGGGCGCGTTAGGATGGGTAGCAATCAGCCCCAGCATTTT.